The next 16 T cell receptor beta chains were all read from a single sample in a study of control samples from healthy donors and cancer patients. TCRdb's table, derived via immunoSEQ multiplex PCR, lists solely in-frame clones and lacks some. This sample's table has fewer than 250,000 clones. Sequencing input: blood. The receptor source for this set is a woman aged 25 to 39 in good health.

The chain carries TRBV5-1 and TRBJ2-1, with a possible D match to TRBD1 (6 bases). V lost 1 base to trimming and J lost 8 bases, with 10 bases between them. Germline V gene sequence: CDR1 SGHRS, CDR2 YFSETQ. This CDR3 has 13 residues. CDR3 in DNA: TGCGCCAGCAGCTTGCTAAGGACAGATGAGCAGTTCTTC. Translating gives CASSLLRTDEQFF.

J is TRBJ1-2 and V is TRBV3-1 (or the pseudogene TRBV3-2), with D possibly being TRBD1 (6 bases). V shed 1 base and J shed 4 bases, with 16 bases lying between them. Germline assignment: CDR1 LGHDT and CDR2 YNNKEL (reference sequence). CDR3 length: 16 amino acids. The CDR3, as DNA: TGTGCCAGCAGCCAAGTTCCAGGGGCGCCGTCCTATGGCTACACCTTC. This translates into CASSQVPGAPSYGYTF.

V is TRBV27 and J is TRBJ2-1, with D possibly being TRBD1 (7 bases). The CDR3 sequence is 14 residues long. V was clipped by 6 bases and J by 9 bases, with 18 bases between them. The germline V gene has CDR1 MNHEY and CDR2 SMNVEV (reference sequence). CDR3 bases: TGTGCCAGCAGCGGGGGACAGTCATTGGGTGAGCAGTTCTTC. Its protein product is CASSGGQSLGEQFF.

This chain connects TRBV25-1 to TRBJ1-2, with D uncertain. CDR3 length: 13 amino acids. The V end was cut by 3 bases, the J end by 4 bases, with 9 bases between. Germline V gives CDR1 MGHDK, CDR2 SYGVNS. The CDR3 protein is CASSDGSPYGYTF. The CDR3 bases are TGTGCCAGCAGTGATGGGTCGCCCTATGGCTACACCTTC.

This sequence joins TRBV5-1 and TRBJ1-2, with TRBD1 matching over 10 bases. The junction had 6 bases not matched to a gene; V was cut back by 3 bases and J by 4 bases. The CDR3 is made up of 15 amino acids. CDR1 is SGHRS, CDR2 YFSETQ, per germline. The CDR3, as DNA: TGCGCCAGCAGCTCCCGGGACAGGGGTCCCTATGGCTACACCTTC. Translating gives CASSSRDRGPYGYTF.

Here the CDR3 DNA reads TGTGCCAGCAGTTCTACAGGCATATCCTACAATGAGCAGTTCTTC. Translation: CASSSTGISYNEQFF. The V gene is TRBV6-2 or TRBV6-3, the J gene TRBJ2-1; D might be TRBD1 (5 bases). This CDR3 has 15 residues. Germline V lookup: CDR1 MNHEY, CDR2 SVGEGT. V was shortened by 4 bases and J by 1 base, with 11 bases between the two germline ends.

This chain uses TRBV6-5 with TRBJ2-2, with 9 bases fitting TRBD1. In germline, CDR1 is MNHEY, CDR2 SVGAGI. This CDR3 spans 15 amino acids. V lost 6 bases, J lost 0 bases, and 2 bases stayed unmatched. CDR3 amino acids: CASSRDRANTGELFF. The CDR3 DNA reads as TGTGCCAGCAGCCGGGACAGGGCGAACACCGGGGAGCTGTTTTTT.

On this clone itself: This sample also contains other DNA sequences that code for the same CDR3. The chain employs TRBV28 and TRBJ1-2; no firm D call. Germline-derived CDR1 and CDR2 are MDHEN and SYDVKM. The V gene lost 2 bases and the J gene lost 2 bases, with 0 bases spanning the gap. The CDR3 is 11 amino acids. The CDR3 protein is CASSLNYGYTF. The CDR3 region has the DNA TGTGCCAGCAGTTTAAACTATGGCTACACCTTC.

The rearrangement links TRBV5-8 to TRBJ2-3, with 8 bases aligning to TRBD2. The CDR3 has 16 residues. CDR1 and CDR2 (germline): SGHTS, YDEGEE. V shed 2 bases, J shed 0 bases, and the junction held 5 bases outside the gene matches. The CDR3 DNA sequence: TGTGCCAGCAGCTTCGGCGGGGGGACTAGCACAGATACGCAGTATTTT. As protein: CASSFGGGTSTDTQYF.

This chain connects TRBV4-1 to TRBJ2-6; TRBD2 might be the D (5 bases). The germline V and J ends were trimmed by 0 bases and 0 bases, with 15 bases remaining between them. The CDR3 extends over 19 amino acids. Germline lookup yields CDR1 MGHRA and CDR2 YSYEKL. CDR3 sequence (DNA): TGCGCCAGCAGCCAAGAAGAGAGGGTGCTGAGCTCTGGGGCCAACGTCCTGACTTTC. As protein: CASSQEERVLSSGANVLTF.

The J gene is TRBJ2-6, the V gene TRBV27, with D perhaps TRBD1 (5 bases). Germline V lookup: CDR1 MNHEY, CDR2 SMNVEV (reference sequence). CDR3 length equals 18 residues. V lost 2 bases and J 2 bases, leaving 16 bases between the germline ends. Here the CDR3 reads CASSLTYHRSAGANVLTF. The CDR3 DNA sequence: TGTGCCAGCAGTTTAACCTACCACAGGAGCGCTGGGGCCAACGTCCTGACTTTC.

The CDR3 DNA reads as TGTGCCAGCAGTTACTTAAGTAGCGGGTCCTACAATGAGCAGTTCTTC. Its translation: CASSYLSSGSYNEQFF. The chain couples TRBV6-5 to TRBJ2-1; 7 bases align to TRBD2. The V segment lost 1 base and the J segment 1 base; nucleotides outside the gene matches: 4. Germline CDR1 MNHEY, CDR2 SVGAGI. This CDR3 is built from 16 residues.

The chain combines TRBV2 with TRBJ1-1; D not certain. Trimming took 10 bases from V and 7 from J, leaving 10 bases between them. Per the germline V gene, CDR1 is SNHLY and CDR2 is FYNNEI. The CDR3 contains 10 residues. In DNA form, the CDR3 reads TGTGCCACCCTGCTGGGTGAAGCTTTCTTT. The encoded protein is CATLLGEAFF.

The rearrangement joins TRBV6-5 to TRBJ2-2, with 7 bases that match TRBD2. This CDR3 spans 14 amino acids. Per the germline V gene, CDR1 is MNHEY and CDR2 is SVGAGI. Trimming removed 2 bases from V and 4 bases from J; junction bases left unmatched: 1. CDR3 protein: CASSYGGGTGELFF. The CDR3 DNA is TGTGCCAGCAGTTACGGGGGGGGCACCGGGGAGCTGTTTTTT.

The chain employs TRBV11-2 and TRBJ2-7, with D hard to call. Trimming left V 0 bases short and J 4 bases short, with 4 bases between. CDR3 size: 12 residues. The germline CDR1 and CDR2 sequences are SGHAT and FQNNGV. The CDR3: CASSLDRYEQYF. The CDR3 bases are TGTGCCAGCAGCTTAGATAGATACGAGCAGTACTTC.

This chain joins TRBV20-1 and TRBJ2-7; D tentatively fits TRBD1 or TRBD2 (5 bases each). The CDR3 runs 12 residues. Germline CDR1 reads DFQATT; CDR2 reads SNEGSKA (reference sequence). The V gene lost 3 bases and the J gene lost 3 bases, with 9 bases spanning the gap. The CDR3 loop is CSASLGDYEQYF. CDR3 in DNA: TGCAGTGCTAGTCTGGGGGACTACGAGCAGTACTTC.